A single sample is the source of the 9 T cell receptor beta chains below, sequenced in a study of T cell responses to AZD1222 COVID-19 vaccine. Sequencing was performed with immunoSEQ multiplex PCR; in TCRdb, only in-frame clones are kept and a portion is missing. The table shows roughly 120,000 clones, with about nine tenths occurring only once. Sequencing used peripheral blood, obtained 28 days after the second AZD1222 dose. Source of these receptors: an adult who received the AZD1222 COVID-19 vaccine.

The CDR3: CASSSGGVQPRETQYF. The CDR3 bases are TGTGCCAGCAGCTCTGGAGGGGTACAGCCAAGAGAGACCCAGTACTTC. The chain employs TRBV5-4 and TRBJ2-5; D perhaps matches TRBD2 (6 bases). V lost 3 bases and J 4 bases, leaving 19 bases between the germline ends. This CDR3 comprises 16 residues. In germline, CDR1 is SGHNT, CDR2 YYREEE (reference sequence).

This clone came up once. V usage is TRBV6-6 and J usage is TRBJ1-2; a weak D match, TRBD1 (5 bases). Germline CDR1 MNHNY, CDR2 SVGAGI (reference sequence). The CDR3 consists of 13 residues. With 6 bases removed from V and 8 bases from J, the gap between germline ends came to 16 bases. For the CDR3, the DNA is TGTGCCAGCAGGGGGGGAGGGGAGGAAGGCTACACCTTC. It translates to CASRGGGEEGYTF.

The chain recombines TRBV6-5 with TRBJ1-6, with a weak D call TRBD1 (5 bases). CDR3 length: 16 residues. The germline V gene has CDR1 MNHEY and CDR2 SVGAGI. Trimming cost V 4 bases and J 0 bases, with 10 bases left between them. The CDR3 DNA reads as TGTGCCAGCAGTTTAGTGGGGCACTCCTATAATTCACCCCTCCACTTT. Translated: CASSLVGHSYNSPLHF.

The V gene is TRBV6-5, the J gene TRBJ1-2; D gene ambiguous. The germline V and J ends were trimmed by 6 bases and 3 bases, with 2 bases remaining between them. The CDR3 has 10 residues. In germline, CDR1 is MNHEY, CDR2 SVGAGI. In nucleotides, the CDR3 is TGTGCCAGCAGAGACTATGGCTACACCTTC. Translated: CASRDYGYTF.

This clone was picked up one time. The chain has TRBV3-1 (or the pseudogene TRBV3-2) and TRBJ2-2, with TRBD1 matching 8 bases. Germline CDR1 and CDR2: LGHDT and YNNKEL (reference sequence). V lost 2 bases to trimming and J lost 7 bases; unmatched junction nucleotides: 6. The CDR3 covers 15 residues. Written as DNA, the CDR3 is TGTGCCAGCAGCCAAAGGACAGGGCCGGTCGGGGAGCTGTTTTTT. Translated: CASSQRTGPVGELFF.

The rearrangement links TRBV7-9 to TRBJ1-5; D is possibly TRBD1 (6 bases). CDR3 length: 16 residues. V lost 8 bases and J 1 base, leaving 18 bases between the germline ends. CDR1 is SEHNR, CDR2 FQNEAQ, per germline (reference sequence). The CDR3 sequence is CASLWGGVESNQPQHF. CDR3 DNA sequence: TGTGCCAGCTTGTGGGGGGGCGTCGAGAGCAATCAGCCCCAGCATTTT.

The chain couples TRBV29-1 to TRBJ1-2; D is perhaps TRBD1 (6 bases). The CDR3 contains 13 residues. The V end lost 4 bases, the J end lost 8 bases, and 17 bases lay between the germline ends. Germline loops: CDR1 SQVTM, CDR2 ANQGSEA. This CDR3 is CSVGKGGASGYTF. CDR3 coding DNA: TGCAGCGTTGGGAAGGGGGGGGCGAGCGGCTACACCTTC.

The chain uses TRBV7-3 and TRBJ1-1; 8 nucleotides agree with TRBD1. V gave up 5 bases and J gave up 4 bases; unmatched junction bases: 3. The length of the CDR3 is 13 residues. CDR1 SGHTA and CDR2 FQGTGA come from the germline V gene. The CDR3 loop is CASSATGGTEAFF. The CDR3 bases are TGTGCCAGCAGCGCCACAGGGGGCACTGAAGCTTTCTTT.

The J gene is TRBJ2-1, the V gene TRBV18, with TRBD2 matching 9 bases. The length of the CDR3 is 16 residues. Germline V CDR1 and CDR2: KGHSH, LQKENI. J was trimmed by 2 bases and V by 2 bases; bases with no gene match: 4. The CDR3 loop reads CASSPVAGGAYNEQFF. Written as DNA, the CDR3 is TGTGCCAGCTCACCAGTGGCGGGGGGGGCCTACAATGAGCAGTTCTTC.